This TCR beta chain was recorded in a study of T cell changes during pregnancy in multiple sclerosis. Only in-frame clones appear in the TCRdb table, and some are missing; sequencing was by immunoSEQ multiplex PCR. The sample yields roughly 60,000 clones, roughly 92% seen once. With 3 bases removed from V and 7 bases from J, the gap between germline ends came to 7 bases. The CDR3 covers 11 residues. Germline CDR1 SGHVS, CDR2 FNYEAQ. J is TRBJ2-7 and V is TRBV7-6; D is unresolved. The TCR comes from a female donor with multiple sclerosis, enrolled in a pregnancy study. The sample was peripheral blood, taken in the second trimester of pregnancy. The CDR3 DNA reads as TGTGCCAGCAGCTTTAACTCTGAGCAGTACTTC. Translation: CASSFNSEQYF.